The clone carrying this T cell receptor (beta chain) was counted at least ten times. The target antigen is unknown. The data stem from a study of human T cells and chemical hapten exposure. Overall study context: The cohort included alopecia areata under or over 50% scalp, totalis and universalis.

Noted time point: pre-sensitization, week 0. Regarding treatment: therapeutic diphenylcyclopropenone sensitization with weekly scalp DPC. Every patch test was put on after a blood sample was taken. The template was total RNA from unfractionated whole blood. General study results and limits: Controls formed significantly fewer large CDR3 similarity clusters than expanded TCRs did.

MiXCR, run by TCRdb on the RACE reads, gives a single entry per CDR3 protein. Found here are roughly 100,000 distinct CDR3 sequences, less than 15% of them singletons; the top ten hold 1.6%. Material: whole blood, obtained in connection with sensitization to the hapten diphenylcyclopropenone (DPC). This sequence originates from a woman aged 45-65 years with alopecia areata. Some clones in this sample may be carry-over from other donors' samples.

CDR3 loop: CASSQNTGELFF. Written as DNA, the CDR3 is TGTGCCAGCAGTCAGAACACCGGGGAGCTGTTTTTT. The rearrangement joins TRBV12-3 or TRBV12-4 to TRBJ2-2; no clear D. The CDR3 covers 12 residues. V was shortened by 5 bases and J by 1 base, with 2 bases between the two germline ends.